This T cell receptor beta chain was obtained from a study of long-term antiretroviral therapy in people with HIV (dated by TCRdb to between 2021 and 2023). Looking at the study overall: The earliest samples were collected approximately a decade before the 2015 WHO recommendation for immediate ART, a period when ART was typically delayed until CD4 counts fell. No cross-contamination during QIAcube processing was seen in test extractions of a monoclonal T-cell line run alongside a few dozen polyclonal samples. A retrospective serial study tested whether changes in peripheral blood TRB repertoire composition and diversity were associated with ART initiation and durable HIV suppression. A total of around 200 cryopreserved PBMC samples were contributed to the cohort by 30 adults with confirmed HIV infection, with samples collected serially over a mean of 6 years (range 1-12). Among the approximately 32 participants with HIV, over nine were female.

To be included, a participant needed at least one PBMC sample from before ART initiation plus at least two post-ART samples. All participants with HIV were treated in the United States of America. Before DNA extraction, cryopreserved samples of roughly 1-11 million PBMC were thawed and then washed. At the time of the earliest PBMC sample for each participant with HIV, ages ranged from 23 to 54 years. Each participant contributed PBMC samples from 1-4 timepoints before ART initiation and 2-8 timepoints after ART initiation, with a median of 7 samples. Serial HIV viral load, CD4+ T-cell count, ART history and demographic data were obtained for every participant. Genomic DNA was extracted from unsorted PBMC with a Qiagen kit on a QIAcube, with processing performed in batches of 12 samples. The study at large found these results: At every time point, the repertoire was dominated by expanded TRB clones first identified before ART initiation, although this dominance fluctuated and, in many PLHIV, declined after ART. Limited PBMC availability meant only the TCR beta chain was sequenced, without alpha chain pairing. The samples were dated from about 2004 to 2017, and the ART regimens that were used may be less effective than current ART regimens. Because pre-ART samples had limited cell numbers, unsorted PBMC were profiled rather than sorted CD4+ and CD8+ T cells. Inferences about post-ART repertoire changes were limited because no data were available on ART adherence, viral resistance or therapy changes. ART initiation was associated with a significant increase in TRB diversity, but diversity stayed significantly below transplant donor controls even after long-term ART. HIV repertoires had narrower CDR3 length ranges than controls, and the network structure suggested an antigen-experienced repertoire that shifted only slightly toward naive after ART.

The immunoSEQ hsTCRB v3.0 assay was used at survey level resolution for TRB variable region sequencing. The target sequencing depth for TRB was about 40,000-50,000 T-cell genomes per sample. An Illumina MiSeq with a v3 150-cycle kit was used to sequence the pooled TRB libraries. Under the source paper's analysis protocol: Analysis of repertoires was carried out in R inside a reproducible Nextflow workflow spanning QC, data transformation and analysis. LymphoSeq2, an R package for exploring AIRR-Seq data, was used to implement custom analyses. After excluding a few samples that yielded fewer than 5000 total TRB sequences, roughly 190 HIV repertoires remained for analysis. Among the roughly 190 retained HIV repertoires, more than 55 were collected before ART initiation and approximately 130 after ART initiation. Repertoires were downsampled to 5000 TRB nucleotide sequences, with summary statistics averaged over 100 downsampling iterations. Only TRB sequences with CDR3 regions of at least seven amino acids were retained for analysis. Diversity was assessed using a clonality score derived from Shannon entropy and using the Gini coefficient. In the repertoire networks, any two of the top 5000 CDR3 amino acid sequences were linked whenever the two sequences differed by an edit distance of one. GLIPH2 predicted antigen specificity groups and MHC restriction for TRB CDR3 amino acid sequences. Known CMV, EBV, HIV or tissue antigen associations were flagged by matching CDR3 amino acid sequences against VDJdb and McPAS-TCR. Pre-ART, post-ART and control groups were compared with Wilcoxon signed-rank tests and Holm-Bonferroni correction. Not all clones reach the TCRdb copy of this immuneACCESS table, which keeps in-frame sequences only. Checked studies attribute under half of the gap to unresolved V genes and leave the rest unexplained. The V and J calls and the clone size are those of that table, but D and trimming were determined from the DNA. Within this sample are roughly 13,000 clones, with around 82% of them counted one time only. Of the sample, 14% is held by the ten largest clones.

Of note for this clone: Its antigen is not yet known. Base quality data are lacking; no much larger clone is found one base away.

The sequence came from a woman aged 18-29 years with HIV. The sample in question was unsorted PBMCs, obtained 1.3 years after starting antiretroviral therapy.

The CDR3 amino acid sequence is: CASHRGHSEAFF. The DNA sequence follows: TGTGCCAGTCACCGGGGACATTCTGAAGCTTTCTTT. The sequence joins TRBV28 to TRBJ1-1, with a tentative D gene TRBD1 over 6 matching bases. The CDR3 holds 12 amino acids from the cysteine to the phenylalanine. Only the CDR3 part of the read is kept: 36 bases, read in frame from the first base. CDR1 and CDR2 were assigned from the germline V gene as MDHEN and SYDVKM. Trimming removed 9 bases from V and 6 bases from J, leaving 14 bases between the germline ends.